The 21 T cell receptor beta chains presented below share a single source sample, sequenced in a study of OX40 agonist ivuxolimab in advanced cancers. Clones were sequenced by immunoSEQ multiplex PCR, and TCRdb holds only the in-frame ones, with some missing. The sample shows about 69,000 clones, nearly 90% of them seen only once. Sample: CD4+ or CD8+ T cells sorted from blood, taken in a trial of the OX40 agonist ivuxolimab. These receptors were taken from an adult with an advanced solid tumor such as melanoma, head and neck, liver or kidney cancer.

The chain recombines TRBV5-6 with TRBJ2-5; D is ambiguous. This CDR3 is built from 15 residues. The V gene lost 3 bases and the J gene lost 9 bases, with 21 bases spanning the gap. Germline CDR1 SGHDT, CDR2 YYEEEE. CDR3 nucleotide sequence: TGTGCCAGCAGCTGGTCCGACACCAAACGTTGGGCCCAGTACTTC. Translating it yields CASSWSDTKRWAQYF.

This chain uses TRBV6-5 with TRBJ1-4, with D unclear. The CDR3 has 14 amino acids. V lost 6 bases and J 0 bases, leaving 8 bases between the germline ends. Germline lookup yields CDR1 MNHEY and CDR2 SVGAGI. Here the CDR3 reads CASRKDTTNEKLFF. The CDR3 DNA follows: TGTGCCAGCAGAAAGGATACAACTAATGAAAAACTGTTTTTT.

The chain employs TRBV11-3 and TRBJ2-5, with 9 nucleotides matching TRBD2. Losses at the gene ends were 2 bases for V and 3 bases for J; bases not matched to a gene: 1. This CDR3 has 14 amino acids. Germline lookup yields CDR1 SGHNT and CDR2 YENEEA. The CDR3 is CASSLWTSEETQYF. CDR3 DNA sequence: TGTGCCAGCAGCTTATGGACTAGCGAAGAGACCCAGTACTTC.

The chain uses TRBV19 and TRBJ2-1; 11 nucleotides align to TRBD1. V dropped 6 bases and J dropped 8; count of bases not matched to a gene: 9. Per the germline V gene, CDR1 is LNHDA and CDR2 is SQIVND (reference sequence). The CDR3 has 15 residues. The chain's CDR3 is CASRPGTGGVYEQFF. The CDR3 nucleotides are TGTGCCAGTAGACCCGGGACAGGGGGTGTCTATGAGCAGTTCTTC.

The chain employs TRBV29-1 and TRBJ2-4, with D perhaps TRBD1 (5 bases). Trimming took 6 bases from V and 8 from J, leaving 14 bases between them. Germline V CDR1 and CDR2: SQVTM, ANQGSEA. The CDR3 length is 12 residues. The CDR3 sequence is CSVLTEWDIQYF. CDR3 coding DNA: TGCAGCGTGTTGACAGAATGGGACATTCAGTACTTC. The whole variable domain, remainder taken from reference TRBV29-1 and TRBJ2-4, is SAVISQKPSRDICQRGTSLTIQCQVDSQVTMMFWYRQQPGQSLTLIATANQGSEATYESGFVIDKFPISRPNLTFSTLTVSNMSPEDSSIYLCSVLTEWDIQYFGAGTRLSVL.

CDR3 protein: CASTPAGSSYNEQFF. The CDR3 DNA reads TGTGCCAGCACCCCAGCGGGGAGCTCCTACAATGAGCAGTTCTTC. The chain joins TRBV6-6 to TRBJ2-1; 7 bases agree with TRBD2. The CDR3 sequence is 15 residues long. Germline V gene sequence: CDR1 MNHNY, CDR2 SVGAGI (reference sequence). Trimming took 7 bases from V and 0 from J; bases not matched to a gene: 6.

The count of this clone is one. The CDR3 sequence: CSARGQTNYGYTF. DNA of the CDR3: TGCAGCGCCCGGGGACAGACTAACTATGGCTACACCTTC. The rearrangement uses TRBV29-1 and TRBJ1-2, with 7 bases fitting TRBD1. The CDR3 loop spans 13 amino acids. The V segment lost 7 bases and the J segment 0 bases; nucleotides outside the gene matches: 5. Germline assignment: CDR1 SQVTM and CDR2 ANQGSEA.

This clone was observed once. This sequence joins TRBV5-1 and TRBJ2-3; 9 positions match TRBD2. V lost 0 bases and J lost 4; bases outside the gene matches: 3. Germline CDR1 and CDR2: SGHRS and YFSETQ. This CDR3 contains 15 residues. The CDR3 reads CASSLVLAGSDTQYF. In nucleotides, the CDR3 is TGCGCCAGCAGCTTGGTTCTAGCGGGATCAGATACGCAGTATTTT.

V usage is TRBV19 and J usage is TRBJ2-1; 7 bases match TRBD1. V was pared by 6 bases and J by 9 bases, with 5 bases of the junction left unmatched. In germline, CDR1 is LNHDA, CDR2 SQIVND (reference sequence). The CDR3 runs 12 residues. This CDR3 reads CASRDRISEQFF. The CDR3 nucleotides read TGTGCCAGTAGGGACAGGATCTCTGAGCAGTTCTTC.

The CDR3 region has the DNA TGTGCCAGCAGCCGACTGACTAGCGGGCCATACAATGAGCAGTTCTTC. It is translated as CASSRLTSGPYNEQFF. J is TRBJ2-1 and V is TRBV11-1; 10 nucleotides line up with TRBD2. This CDR3 spans 16 amino acids. The germline CDR1 and CDR2 sequences are SGHAT and FQDESV (reference sequence). J was trimmed by 4 bases and V by 5 bases; bases with no gene match: 8.

This rearrangement joins TRBV29-1 to TRBJ1-2; 7 bases are a match to TRBD1. The CDR3 totals 12 residues. The J segment lost 1 base and the V segment lost 6 bases, leaving 2 bases of the junction unmatched. CDR1 SQVTM and CDR2 ANQGSEA come from the germline V gene. The CDR3 here is CSVRQGNYGYTF. DNA for the CDR3: TGCAGCGTCCGACAGGGTAACTATGGCTACACCTTC.

The chain has TRBV18 and TRBJ2-7; 9 bases line up with TRBD1. The ends lost 2 bases at V and 4 bases at J; junction bases unmatched: 9. The CDR3 has 16 amino acids. Per germline, CDR1 KGHSH and CDR2 LQKENI. CDR3 sequence (DNA): TGTGCCAGCTCACCAATTGGAGGACAGGGGTTATACGAGCAGTACTTC. As protein: CASSPIGGQGLYEQYF. Combining the CDR3 with reference TRBV18 and TRBJ2-7 gives the whole variable domain NAGVMQNPRHLVRRRGQEARLRCSPMKGHSHVYWYRQLPEEGLKFMVYLQKENIIDESGMPKERFSAEFPKEGPSILRIQQVVRGDSAAYFCASSPIGGQGLYEQYFGPGTRLTVT.

This chain uses TRBV5-4 with TRBJ1-2; possible D gene TRBD1, 5 bases. Trimming cost V 0 bases and J 6 bases, with 12 bases left between them. The CDR3 runs 14 residues. The germline V gene has CDR1 SGHNT and CDR2 YYREEE (reference sequence). The CDR3 loop is CASSLATGDDGYTF. The CDR3 bases are TGTGCCAGCAGCTTGGCGACGGGGGACGATGGCTACACCTTC.

CDR3 sequence reads: CASSPGQGSYGYTF. The DNA of the CDR3 is TGTGCCAGCTCACCGGGACAGGGTTCCTATGGCTACACCTTC. This rearrangement joins TRBV18 to TRBJ1-2; 9 nucleotides align to TRBD1. The germline V gene has CDR1 KGHSH and CDR2 LQKENI. V shed 3 bases, J shed 4 bases, and the junction held 3 bases outside the gene matches. This CDR3 comprises 14 residues.

The V and J genes are TRBV18 and TRBJ2-5, with TRBD1 identical over 11 bases. Germline lookup yields CDR1 KGHSH and CDR2 LQKENI. The CDR3 extends over 19 amino acids. Trimming cost V 0 bases and J 7 bases; bases outside gene matches: 16. The CDR3 protein is CASSPPGTGGIGGLGTQYF. The CDR3 DNA follows: TGTGCCAGCTCACCACCGGGGACAGGGGGGATCGGAGGACTCGGGACCCAGTACTTC. Together with reference TRBV18 and TRBJ2-5, the CDR3 gives the full variable domain: NAGVMQNPRHLVRRRGQEARLRCSPMKGHSHVYWYRQLPEEGLKFMVYLQKENIIDESGMPKERFSAEFPKEGPSILRIQQVVRGDSAAYFCASSPPGTGGIGGLGTQYFGPGTRLLVL.

The V and J genes are TRBV6-5 and TRBJ2-5; D gene ambiguous. The germline V gene encodes CDR1 MNHEY and CDR2 SVGAGI. V lost 6 bases and J lost 2, with 7 bases in between. This CDR3 is built from 12 residues. The CDR3: CASRSEQETQYF. Here the CDR3 DNA reads TGTGCCAGCAGGAGCGAACAAGAGACCCAGTACTTC.

The V and J genes are TRBV2 and TRBJ2-3; TRBD2 matches 10 bases. Trimming cost V 6 bases and J 3 bases; bases outside gene matches: 3. Germline CDR1 reads SNHLY; CDR2 reads FYNNEI. This CDR3 spans 14 amino acids. The CDR3 DNA follows: TGTGCCAGCAGGGCGACTAGCGGGACAGATACGCAGTATTTT. Its protein is CASRATSGTDTQYF.

This chain links TRBV5-5 with TRBJ2-7, with 10 positions matching TRBD1. The CDR3 extends over 15 amino acids. Per the germline V gene, CDR1 is SGHKS and CDR2 is YYEKEE (reference sequence). After removal of 2 bases from V and 2 bases from J, the junction contained 4 bases not matched to a gene. In DNA, the CDR3 is TGTGCCAGCAGCTTTGGCGGGACAGGGGCCTACGAGCAGTACTTC. It translates to CASSFGGTGAYEQYF.

The chain combines TRBV19 with TRBJ1-5; 8 bases agree with TRBD1. The CDR3 totals 14 residues. The germline gives CDR1 LNHDA, CDR2 SQIVND (reference sequence). Losses at the gene ends were 5 bases for V and 6 bases for J; bases not matched to a gene: 6. The CDR3: CASSVQGDGQPQHF. The CDR3 DNA follows: TGTGCCAGTAGTGTACAGGGGGATGGTCAGCCCCAGCATTTT.

This clone showed up just once. V is TRBV7-2 and J is TRBJ2-3; D call uncertain. The CDR3 sequence is 15 residues long. The V gene lost 1 base and the J gene lost 2 bases, with 10 bases spanning the gap. The germline V gene encodes CDR1 SGHTA and CDR2 FQGNSA. This CDR3 is CASSLVVPYTDTQYF. CDR3 in DNA: TGTGCCAGCAGCTTAGTGGTCCCCTACACAGATACGCAGTATTTT.

The V gene is TRBV9, the J gene TRBJ1-3; D possibly corresponds to TRBD1 (6 bases). Trimming took off 0 bases at V and 0 bases at J, with 16 bases between the two ends. Germline lookup yields CDR1 SGDLS and CDR2 YYNGEE. This CDR3 is 18 amino acids long. CDR3 DNA sequence: TGTGCCAGCAGCGTAGGAGGGCCGGGACACCGCTCTGGAAACACCATATATTTT. As protein: CASSVGGPGHRSGNTIYF.